A selection of T cell receptor beta chains follows, all from one sample in a study of Ad26.COV2.S vaccination and SARS-CoV-2 variants. TCRdb keeps only in-frame clones here, not all; method: immunoSEQ multiplex PCR. Among around 320,000 clones, around four fifths were seen once, and the ten largest hold roughly 2%. Specimen: peripheral blood, collected in a trial of Ad26.COV2.S vaccine versus placebo. The receptors stem from a person aged 18-60 years who received the Ad26.COV2.S COVID-19 vaccine or a placebo. The CDR3 runs from the conserved cysteine through the conserved F or W. Fields, in order: V gene, J gene, clone size, D gene, CDR3 DNA, CDR3 protein. D genes are given only for firm matches. The size entry is marked missing in some rows and otherwise reads once, few, many or a size class.

V gene: TRBV20-1
J gene: TRBJ2-1
clone size: .
D gene: .
CDR3 DNA: TGCAGTGCTATGTATAACAATGAGCAGTTCTTC
CDR3 protein: CSAMYNNEQFF

V gene: TRBV6-5
J gene: TRBJ1-1
clone size: .
D gene: .
CDR3 DNA: TGTGCCAGCAGTTACTCTGGGGTTATGGCTGAAGCTTTCTTT
CDR3 protein: CASSYSGVMAEAFF

V gene: TRBV28
J gene: TRBJ2-2
clone size: .
D gene: .
CDR3 DNA: TGTGCCAGCAGGGACAGAGTCTTCGGGCTGTTTTTT
CDR3 protein: CASRDRVFGLFF

V gene: TRBV18
J gene: TRBJ1-1
clone size: .
D gene: .
CDR3 DNA: TGTGCCAGCTCAAAAGGTGAAATCAACACTGAAGCTTTCTTT
CDR3 protein: CASSKGEINTEAFF

V gene: TRBV19
J gene: TRBJ2-3
clone size: .
D gene: TRBD1
CDR3 DNA: TGTGCCAGTAGTAGTCCTGGACAGGGGATAGGGGATACGCAGTATTTT
CDR3 protein: CASSSPGQGIGDTQYF

V gene: TRBV10-2
J gene: TRBJ1-6
clone size: .
D gene: .
CDR3 DNA: TGCGCCAGCAGTGAGTCGGAGAGCTTCTATAATTCACCCCTCCACTTT
CDR3 protein: CASSESESFYNSPLHF

V gene: TRBV13
J gene: TRBJ2-3
clone size: .
D gene: TRBD2
CDR3 DNA: TGTGCCAGCAGCTTAGTGGCTAGCGGGGTCTATCCAGATACGCAGTATTTT
CDR3 protein: CASSLVASGVYPDTQYF

V gene: TRBV10-3
J gene: TRBJ1-1
clone size: .
D gene: .
CDR3 DNA: TGTGCCATCAGTGAGCCCCTCGGGCTGAACACTGAAGCTTTCTTT
CDR3 protein: CAISEPLGLNTEAFF

V gene: TRBV7-9
J gene: TRBJ1-2
clone size: .
D gene: TRBD1
CDR3 DNA: TGTGCCAGCAGCTTTCGGGCATCAGGGGGCGATGGCTACACCTTC
CDR3 protein: CASSFRASGGDGYTF

V gene: TRBV7-9
J gene: TRBJ2-1
clone size: .
D gene: TRBD1
CDR3 DNA: TGTGCCAGCAGCCCCGGGACAGGGGGACTCAATGAGCAGTTCTTC
CDR3 protein: CASSPGTGGLNEQFF

V gene: TRBV9
J gene: TRBJ2-4
clone size: .
D gene: .
CDR3 DNA: TGTGCCAGCAGCGTAGGATCCCTTTCCCGGGCCAAAAACATTCAGTACTTC
CDR3 protein: CASSVGSLSRAKNIQYF

V gene: TRBV2
J gene: TRBJ1-2
clone size: .
D gene: TRBD1
CDR3 DNA: TGTGCCAGCAGCCGGGACAGGGGTGATTATGGCTACACCTTC
CDR3 protein: CASSRDRGDYGYTF

V gene: TRBV6-6
J gene: TRBJ2-5
clone size: .
D gene: TRBD2
CDR3 DNA: TGTGCCAGCAGTTATACTAGCGGAATGTACCAAGAGACCCAGTACTTC
CDR3 protein: CASSYTSGMYQETQYF

V gene: TRBV7-8
J gene: TRBJ2-5
clone size: .
D gene: .
CDR3 DNA: TGTGCCAGCAGCCCCCATGGCGGGGACCAAGAGACCCAGTACTTC
CDR3 protein: CASSPHGGDQETQYF

V gene: TRBV7-8
J gene: TRBJ2-1
clone size: .
D gene: .
CDR3 DNA: TGTGCCAGCAGCTTACGGAGCGCTTCCTACAATGAGCAGTTCTTC
CDR3 protein: CASSLRSASYNEQFF

V gene: TRBV5-4
J gene: TRBJ1-2
clone size: .
D gene: .
CDR3 DNA: TGTGCCAGCAGCTTGGAAGGGGCGCGTGCTAACTATGGCTACACCTTC
CDR3 protein: CASSLEGARANYGYTF

V gene: TRBV5-1
J gene: TRBJ2-3
clone size: .
D gene: TRBD2
CDR3 DNA: TGCGCCAGCAGCTTGCGTGGGACTAGCGGGGGGGCCCCGGATACGCAGTATTTT
CDR3 protein: CASSLRGTSGGAPDTQYF

V gene: TRBV13
J gene: TRBJ1-3
clone size: once
D gene: .
CDR3 DNA: TGTGCCAGCAGCTCCTTTACTCCCCCAGCCGACAGTATTGGAAACACCATATATTTT
CDR3 protein: CASSSFTPPADSIGNTIYF

V gene: TRBV5-6
J gene: TRBJ2-7
clone size: .
D gene: TRBD2
CDR3 DNA: TGTGCCAGCAGCCCTCGACTAGCGGACGGCTCCTACGAGCAGTACTTC
CDR3 protein: CASSPRLADGSYEQYF

V gene: TRBV7-9
J gene: TRBJ1-1
clone size: once
D gene: .
CDR3 DNA: TGTGCCAGCAGCTGGCCGCCGGGACAAAAAAACACTGAAGCTTTCTTT
CDR3 protein: CASSWPPGQKNTEAFF

V gene: TRBV3-1/TRBV3-2
J gene: TRBJ1-3
clone size: once
D gene: .
CDR3 DNA: TGTGCCAGCAGCCAAGGCGGCAGCTCTGGAAACACCATATATTTT
CDR3 protein: CASSQGGSSGNTIYF

V gene: TRBV13
J gene: TRBJ2-7
clone size: .
D gene: .
CDR3 DNA: TGTGCCAGCAGCTTAATGGGGGGCGGGGCCTACGAGCAGTACTTC
CDR3 protein: CASSLMGGGAYEQYF

V gene: TRBV3-1/TRBV3-2
J gene: TRBJ1-1
clone size: .
D gene: .
CDR3 DNA: TGTGCCAGCAGCCAAGAGCTACGGGGGACTGAAGCTTTCTTT
CDR3 protein: CASSQELRGTEAFF

V gene: TRBV5-6
J gene: TRBJ1-1
clone size: .
D gene: .
CDR3 DNA: TGTGCCAGCAGCGACAGGACGGCTGGGGCTTTCTTT
CDR3 protein: CASSDRTAGAFF

V gene: TRBV7-2
J gene: TRBJ1-5
clone size: .
D gene: TRBD1
CDR3 DNA: TGTGCCAGCAGCGGGACAGGGAATCAGCCCCAGCATTTT
CDR3 protein: CASSGTGNQPQHF

V gene: TRBV7-9
J gene: TRBJ2-7
clone size: .
D gene: .
CDR3 DNA: TGTGCCAGCAGCTTTCCTAGCCGCTACGAGCAGTACTTC
CDR3 protein: CASSFPSRYEQYF

V gene: TRBV28
J gene: TRBJ2-7
clone size: .
D gene: .
CDR3 DNA: TGTGCCAGCAGTTTTATAGATTCCTACGAGCAGTACTTC
CDR3 protein: CASSFIDSYEQYF

V gene: TRBV4-2
J gene: TRBJ1-5
clone size: .
D gene: .
CDR3 DNA: TGTGCCAGGTGGGGAAGTGCAGGACATAGCAATCAGCCCCAGCATTTT
CDR3 protein: CARWGSAGHSNQPQHF

V gene: TRBV29-1
J gene: TRBJ1-1
clone size: .
D gene: TRBD1
CDR3 DNA: TGCAGCGTTGTGGTAACAGGGGGCCGATTGATGGACACTGAAGCTTTCTTT
CDR3 protein: CSVVVTGGRLMDTEAFF

V gene: TRBV28
J gene: TRBJ1-4
clone size: .
D gene: .
CDR3 DNA: TGTGCCAGCAGCGTTATGGGTGCAACTAATGAAAAACTGTTTTTT
CDR3 protein: CASSVMGATNEKLFF

V gene: TRBV15
J gene: TRBJ1-1
clone size: .
D gene: .
CDR3 DNA: TGTGCCACCAGAGCGGTTTTGGGGACTGAAGCTTTCTTT
CDR3 protein: CATRAVLGTEAFF